Each of the 5 T cell receptor beta chains below was sequenced from the same sample in a study of blood T cell repertoires in COVID-19. Generated by immunoSEQ multiplex PCR, the TCRdb table keeps only in-frame clones and is missing some. Among around 200,000 clones listed, roughly 84% were seen once. What was sequenced was peripheral blood. The receptors stem from a person aged 65-85 years with COVID-19, enrolled during active disease.

This chain links TRBV5-8 with TRBJ1-5; D is uncertain. Trimming took off 4 bases at V and 1 base at J, with 18 bases between the two ends. CDR3 length equals 17 residues. In germline, CDR1 is SGHTS, CDR2 YDEGEE. The CDR3 region has the DNA TGTGCCAGCAGCCCCCTTTATGGGCTTGTGAGCAATCAGCCCCAGCATTTT. It is translated as CASSPLYGLVSNQPQHF.

The chain has TRBV11-1 and TRBJ2-2, with D possibly TRBD2 on 5 matching bases. The CDR3 has 15 amino acids. The germline V gene has CDR1 SGHAT and CDR2 FQDESV (reference sequence). V dropped 6 bases and J dropped 3 bases, with 14 bases sitting between them. This CDR3 reads CASSSTLGYTGELFF. The CDR3 nucleotides are TGTGCCAGCAGTTCTACACTAGGGTACACCGGGGAGCTGTTTTTT.

J is TRBJ1-1 and V is TRBV27; maybe TRBD1 (6 bases). The CDR3 runs to 16 residues. The germline V and J ends were trimmed by 6 bases and 4 bases, with 21 bases remaining between them. Per germline, CDR1 MNHEY and CDR2 SMNVEV (reference sequence). The CDR3 loop reads CASSTDYRQASTEAFF. For the CDR3, the DNA is TGTGCCAGCAGCACCGATTATAGACAGGCGTCCACTGAAGCTTTCTTT.

This chain links TRBV5-4 with TRBJ2-2; 10 nucleotides agree with TRBD2. The germline V gene has CDR1 SGHNT and CDR2 YYREEE (reference sequence). Trimming removed 4 bases from V and 1 base from J; junction bases left unmatched: 4. The CDR3 runs 16 residues. DNA for the CDR3: TGTGCCAGCAGCGACCGGACTAGCGGGAACACCGGGGAGCTGTTTTTT. Its protein is CASSDRTSGNTGELFF.

The chain carries TRBV7-3 and TRBJ2-5; D possibly corresponds to TRBD1 (5 bases). The CDR3 totals 11 residues. Trimming took off 5 bases at V and 5 bases at J, with 6 bases between the two ends. In germline, CDR1 is SGHTA, CDR2 FQGTGA. The DNA for the CDR3 is TGTGCCAGCAGCGCAGGGGAGACCCAGTACTTC. As protein: CASSAGETQYF.